These 18 T cell receptor beta chains came from one sample sequenced in a study of cytomegalovirus exposure and HLA in healthy donors. Using immunoSEQ multiplex PCR, the repertoire was profiled, and TCRdb retains in-frame clones only, with some absent. The repertoire includes roughly 150,000 clones, around 85% of them detected once, and about 2.3% sits in the top ten. The specimen sequenced was PBMCs. The source is a man younger than 40 in good health and CMV-seropositive.

J is TRBJ2-2 and V is TRBV7-2; 8 nucleotides line up with TRBD2. From germline, CDR1 is SGHTA and CDR2 FQGNSA. Trimming took 0 bases from V and 4 from J; bases not matched to a gene: 4. The CDR3 is 16 amino acids. DNA for the CDR3: TGTGCCAGCAGCTTAGCGCCTGCGGGGGGCACCGGGGAGCTGTTTTTT. Residues: CASSLAPAGGTGELFF.

V and J are TRBV7-9 and TRBJ2-5; maybe TRBD2 (5 bases). Germline CDR1 is SEHNR and CDR2 is FQNEAQ (reference sequence). This CDR3 comprises 15 residues. V was cut by 5 bases and J by 2 bases, with 15 bases left in between. CDR3 region: CASSPRERYQETQYF. CDR3 bases: TGTGCCAGCAGCCCACGGGAACGCTATCAAGAGACCCAGTACTTC. The full variable domain, completed using reference TRBV7-9 and TRBJ2-5, is DTGVSQNPRHKITKRGQNVTFRCDPISEHNRLYWYRQTLGQGPEFLTYFQNEAQLEKSRLLSDRFSAERPKGSFSTLEIQRTEQGDSAMYLCASSPRERYQETQYFGPGTRLLVL.

The V call is TRBV4-3, the J call TRBJ2-3, with a weak D call TRBD1 (5 bases). V lost 1 base and J 5 bases, leaving 16 bases between the germline ends. The CDR3 extends over 16 amino acids. The germline gives CDR1 LGHNA, CDR2 YSLEER. The CDR3 bases are TGCGCCAGCAGCCAAGTAAGGGGCGCCGCTAAAGATACGCAGTATTTT. It encodes CASSQVRGAAKDTQYF.

This chain links TRBV19 with TRBJ2-1; TRBD2 agrees at 10 bases. The CDR3 runs 15 residues. CDR1 and CDR2 (germline): LNHDA, SQIVND (reference sequence). V gave up 2 bases and J gave up 9 bases; unmatched junction bases: 7. The CDR3 loop reads CASSIITGTSAEQFF. The CDR3 DNA sequence: TGTGCCAGTAGTATAATTACCGGGACTAGCGCTGAGCAGTTCTTC.

This rearrangement joins TRBV7-3 to TRBJ2-3; 10 nucleotides line up with TRBD2. Germline V CDR1 and CDR2: SGHTA, FQGTGA. This CDR3 has 20 amino acids. V was clipped by 0 bases and J by 0 bases; unmatched bases: 12. The DNA of the CDR3 is TGTGCCAGCAGCTTAACTCCCGCTAGGCTAGCGGGGGTTAGCACAGATACGCAGTATTTT. This gives the protein CASSLTPARLAGVSTDTQYF.

The genes are TRBV7-2 and TRBJ2-2; a weak D match, TRBD1 (5 bases). CDR1 is SGHTA and CDR2 is FQGNSA in the germline V gene. The CDR3 is 14 residues long. With 6 bases removed from V and 8 bases from J, the gap between germline ends came to 16 bases. CDR3 in amino acids: CASRSRQISGELFF. In nucleotides, the CDR3 is TGTGCCAGCAGGTCCCGACAGATTAGTGGGGAGCTGTTTTTT. Filled out from reference TRBV7-2 and TRBJ2-2, the complete variable domain reads GAGVSQSPSNKVTEKGKDVELRCDPISGHTALYWYRQSLGQGLEFLIYFQGNSAPDKSGLPSDRFSAERTGGSVSTLTIQRTQQEDSAVYLCASRSRQISGELFFGEGSRLTVL.

This clone was seen a handful of times. The chain has TRBV10-3 and TRBJ2-7, with 14 bases fitting TRBD2. This CDR3 region has 15 residues. Trimming at V came to 5 bases and at J to 4 bases, leaving 4 bases not matched to a gene. The V gene's germline CDR1 is ENHRY and CDR2 SYGVKD. The CDR3 loop is CAISKTSGGEYEQYF. Written as DNA, the CDR3 is TGTGCCATCAGTAAGACTAGCGGGGGGGAGTACGAGCAGTACTTC.

The chain recombines TRBV15 with TRBJ1-6; weak D call: TRBD1 (5 bases). Germline loops: CDR1 LNHNV, CDR2 YYDKDF (reference sequence). V lost 5 bases, J lost 0 bases, and 17 bases lay in between. This CDR3 is built from 18 residues. The CDR3 nucleotides read TGTGCCACCAGCTCCCGGACACCCTCCCCCTCCTATAATTCACCCCTCCACTTT. Its protein product is CATSSRTPSPSYNSPLHF.

This rearrangement joins TRBV4-1 to TRBJ2-3, with a weak D call TRBD1 (6 bases). Per the germline V gene, CDR1 is MGHRA and CDR2 is YSYEKL. V lost 1 base and J lost 0, with 8 bases in between. The CDR3 totals 15 residues. Written as DNA, the CDR3 is TGCGCCAGCAGCCAAGCCAGGGGCAGCACAGATACGCAGTATTTT. Protein sequence: CASSQARGSTDTQYF.

The CDR3 DNA sequence: TGTGCCAGCAGCGTGACCCCGGGGGATACGCAGTATTTT. Residues: CASSVTPGDTQYF. The chain carries TRBV9 and TRBJ2-3; a weak D match, TRBD2 (5 bases). Germline V gene data show CDR1 as SGDLS and CDR2 as YYNGEE. The CDR3 runs 13 residues. The V end was cut by 2 bases, the J end by 6 bases, with 10 bases between. Using reference TRBV9 and TRBJ2-3 for the parts outside the CDR3, the full variable domain is DSGVTQTPKHLITATGQRVTLRCSPRSGDLSVYWYQQSLDQGLQFLIQYYNGEERAKGNILERFSAQQFPDLHSELNLSSLELGDSALYFCASSVTPGDTQYFGPGTRLTVL.

This clone showed up just a few times. The chain employs TRBV6-5 and TRBJ2-7; 11 bases map to TRBD1. Germline V gene sequence: CDR1 MNHEY, CDR2 SVGAGI. J was trimmed by 3 bases and V by 10 bases; bases with no gene match: 5. The CDR3 runs 13 residues. CDR3 coding DNA: TGTGCCACAGCGGGGACAGGGGGCTACGAGCAGTACTTC. This encodes CATAGTGGYEQYF.

The chain has TRBV6-5 and TRBJ2-3; D is unresolved. The CDR3 is 13 amino acids. Trimming took 5 bases from V and 4 from J, leaving 10 bases between them. Germline loops: CDR1 MNHEY, CDR2 SVGAGI. CDR3 DNA: TGTGCCAGCAGTCTTCTACCACCAGATACGCAGTATTTT. Its protein is CASSLLPPDTQYF.

V and J are TRBV29-1 and TRBJ1-1; D is unclear. V lost 5 bases, J lost 2 bases, and 12 bases lay in between. Germline V CDR1 and CDR2: SQVTM, ANQGSEA. The CDR3 contains 13 residues. The CDR3: CSVQIDGNTEAFF. Here the CDR3 DNA reads TGCAGCGTTCAAATCGATGGCAACACTGAAGCTTTCTTT.

The J gene is TRBJ1-4, the V gene TRBV7-9; D is unclear. Deletions cut 5 bases from V and 3 bases from J, with 13 bases between. CDR1 and CDR2 from the germline V gene are SEHNR and FQNEAQ (reference sequence). This CDR3 comprises 15 residues. This CDR3 is CASSETWSANEKLFF. The CDR3 nucleotides are TGTGCCAGCAGCGAAACCTGGAGCGCTAATGAAAAACTGTTTTTT.

The chain recombines TRBV4-1 with TRBJ2-3; D is possibly TRBD2 (5 bases). CDR3 length equals 17 residues. Trimming cost V 2 bases and J 5 bases, with 20 bases left between them. In germline, CDR1 is MGHRA, CDR2 YSYEKL. The CDR3 nucleotides are TGCGCCAGCAGCCAAAGACCCGAACGGGGAGATGAAGATACGCAGTATTTT. Its protein is CASSQRPERGDEDTQYF.

The V and J genes are TRBV5-6 and TRBJ1-3; D ambiguous. Trimming removed 4 bases at V and 2 bases at J, with 13 bases between. In germline, CDR1 is SGHDT, CDR2 YYEEEE. This CDR3 comprises 15 residues. The CDR3 reads CASSPPEGAGNTIYF. The DNA of the CDR3 is TGTGCCAGCAGCCCGCCGGAGGGAGCTGGAAACACCATATATTTT.

The chain has TRBV18 and TRBJ1-3, with D perhaps TRBD1 (5 bases). V gave up 5 bases and J gave up 4 bases, with 9 bases separating them. The CDR3 is 13 amino acids. Germline V gene data show CDR1 as KGHSH and CDR2 as LQKENI. The CDR3 is CASSAGNGNTIYF. The CDR3 nucleotides read TGTGCCAGCTCAGCAGGGAACGGAAACACCATATATTTT. Complete variable domain (other parts from reference TRBV18 and TRBJ1-3): NAGVMQNPRHLVRRRGQEARLRCSPMKGHSHVYWYRQLPEEGLKFMVYLQKENIIDESGMPKERFSAEFPKEGPSILRIQQVVRGDSAAYFCASSAGNGNTIYFGEGSWLTVV.

The V call is TRBV2, the J call TRBJ2-3, with a possible D match to TRBD1 (5 bases). The CDR3 loop spans 14 amino acids. Germline loops: CDR1 SNHLY, CDR2 FYNNEI. With 4 bases removed from V and 2 bases from J, the gap between germline ends came to 10 bases. The CDR3 DNA reads TGTGCCAGCAGTGCCCAGGGTTACACAGATACGCAGTATTTT. This gives the protein CASSAQGYTDTQYF.